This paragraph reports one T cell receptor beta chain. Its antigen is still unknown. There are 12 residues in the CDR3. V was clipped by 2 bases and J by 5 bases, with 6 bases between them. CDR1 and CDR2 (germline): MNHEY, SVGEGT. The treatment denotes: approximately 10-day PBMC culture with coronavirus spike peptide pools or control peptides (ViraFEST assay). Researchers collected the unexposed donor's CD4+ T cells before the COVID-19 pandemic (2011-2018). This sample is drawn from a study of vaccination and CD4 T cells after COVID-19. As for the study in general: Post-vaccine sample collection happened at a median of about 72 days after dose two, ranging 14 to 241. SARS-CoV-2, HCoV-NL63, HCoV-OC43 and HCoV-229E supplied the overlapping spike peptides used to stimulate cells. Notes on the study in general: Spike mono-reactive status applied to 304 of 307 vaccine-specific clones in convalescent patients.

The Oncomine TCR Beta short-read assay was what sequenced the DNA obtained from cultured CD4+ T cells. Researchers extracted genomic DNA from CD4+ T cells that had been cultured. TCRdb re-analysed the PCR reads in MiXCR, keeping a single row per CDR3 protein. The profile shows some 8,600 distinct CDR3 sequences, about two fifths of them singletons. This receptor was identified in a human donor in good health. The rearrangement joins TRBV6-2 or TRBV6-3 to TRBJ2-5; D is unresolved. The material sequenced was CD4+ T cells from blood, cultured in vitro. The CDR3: CASSYRFETQYF. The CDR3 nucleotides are TGTGCCAGCAGTTACAGATTTGAGACCCAGTACTTC.